The T cell receptor beta chain under discussion was sequenced for a study of T-cell reconstitution after alpha-beta-depleted transplantation in children listed by TCRdb under 2016. In the study overall: Using TCR repertoire profiling, the study quantitatively followed how T-cell immune reconstitution unfolded in children after TCRalphabeta/CD19-depleted allogeneic hematopoietic cell transplantation. Results and caveats for the whole study, not just this receptor: The apparently early recovery of alphabetaT-cell counts about two months after transplant reportedly depended on only several hundred rapidly expanded clones that came from non-depleted graft cells. Hyperexpanded clone frequencies declined over subsequent months; after one year, T-cell counts and TCRbeta diversity were mostly attributed to newly produced T cells. The high TCRbeta diversity at day 60 in some patients was ascribed to recipient T cells and intrathymic progenitors that had survived conditioning.

The CDR3 comprises 13 residues, both ends counted. The sequence is cut down to CDR3 DNA, 39 bases in frame from base 1. CDR1 and CDR2 are read off the germline V gene as SGHRS and YFSETQ. V was cut back by 5 bases and J by 2 bases, leaving a gap of 10 bases between them. Library preparation was by PCR. Sequenced on an Illumina HiSeq 2500. To normalize quantification of the TCRbeta repertoire, the TCR libraries were built with molecular barcoding that relied on unique molecular identifiers. TCRdb reran the public reads through fastp at Q25 and MiXCR, keeping productive beta chains. Every distinct CDR3 protein forms one entry, paired with its most common genes and DNA. Within this sample are about 900,000 distinct CDR3 sequences, with less than 30% of them counted one time only. Of the sample, 28% falls within the top ten clones. In the case of this clonotype: The target of this receptor is not known. In this CDR3 the conserved last residue, phenylalanine or tryptophan, is missing, so a read error is likely.

In the paper's terms, the treatment or condition label means: allogeneic hematopoietic cell transplantation with graft depleted of TCRalphabeta T cells and CD19 B cells. The children who served as transplant recipients had been given grafts of TCRalphabeta/CD19-depleted allogeneic hematopoietic cells. This TCR was sampled from a boy under two years old who had a stem cell transplant for SCID, so the T cells may come from the graft donor. The chain was built from TRBV5-1 and TRBJ2-5; D gene: possibly TRBD2, on 6 matching bases. The sequencing used PBMCs, mostly from graft donor cells, collected 360 days after TCRalphabeta/CD19-depleted stem cell transplant. The CDR3 region has the sequence CASREGIQETQYS. Read as DNA, the sequence is TGCGCCAGCAGGGAGGGGATACAAGAGACCCAGTACTCC.